The sequence of this T cell receptor beta chain was determined in a study of shared clonotypes between healthy human individuals. The study's findings and limits: Sorted-subset samples were not fully sequenced, rarefaction indicated. Naive subsets tended to show greater estimated richness than memory subsets.

Assay used: immunoSEQ multiplex PCR; TCRdb lists only in-frame clones, some missing. The repertoire consists of about 580,000 clones, with nearly 98% occurring once and the leading ten covering 0.3%. Naive-designated CD8 cells lacked CD45RO, were positively enriched for CCR7, and omitted terminally differentiated effector memory CD45RA+ cells. A remark on this clone: Its antigen is still unknown.

Germline V CDR1 and CDR2: MGHRA, YSYEKL. The CDR3 sequence is 13 residues long. V lost 3 bases to trimming and J lost 0 bases, with 6 bases between them. The receptor's source is a man aged 25 to 40 in good health. The sample taken for sequencing was naive CD8+ T cells sorted from blood. V gene TRBV4-1 combines with J gene TRBJ2-7; D uncertain. The CDR3 loop reads CASSQTYSYEQYF. The CDR3 DNA follows: TGCGCCAGCAGCCAGACCTACTCCTACGAGCAGTACTTC.